This T cell receptor beta chain was sequenced during a study of blood T cell repertoires in COVID-19. The assay was immunoSEQ multiplex PCR, and TCRdb's table has in-frame clones only and misses some. The data contain 350,000 to 450,000 clones, around 85% of them seen just once; the ten biggest clones take up roughly 3.4%. Input material: peripheral blood. This TCR derives from a young woman with acute or convalescent COVID-19.

The CDR3 reads CASSEAGGPLYEQYF. The CDR3 region has the DNA TGCGCCAGCAGTGAGGCGGGGGGCCCGCTCTACGAGCAGTACTTC. The V and J genes are TRBV10-2 and TRBJ2-7; 8 bases are shared with TRBD2. CDR1 is WSHSY and CDR2 is SAAADI in the germline V gene. With 2 bases clipped from V and 3 bases from J, the junction kept 6 bases outside the gene matches. The CDR3 has 15 amino acids.